This T cell receptor (beta chain) was sequenced during a study of shared clonotypes between healthy human individuals. To note about this clone: What it binds is unknown. Being one base from a much bigger clone, this may be a read error. The sample carries other DNA sequences with the same CDR3.

Germline V gene data show CDR1 as MNHEY and CDR2 as SMNVEV (reference sequence). V lost 4 bases, J lost 3 bases, and 4 bases lay in between. The CDR3 extends over 11 amino acids. It was 150 to 200 ng DNA, 30,000 or so T cell genomes, that sorted-subset replicate PCRs used. Data came from immunoSEQ multiplex PCR; TCRdb stores just in-frame clones and leaves some out. The sample includes millions of clones, approximately 94% seen only once; the top ten take about 1.5%. Points from the study as a whole: Shared across four donors were roughly 5% of the naive CD4 clonotypes.

Terminally differentiated effector memory CD45RA+ cells were left out of the naive CD8 fraction, which was CD45RO-negative and positively selected for CCR7. The TCR sequence derives from a man between 18 and 29 years old in good health. Some clones in this sample may be carry-over from other donors' samples. The chain employs TRBV27 and TRBJ2-7, with D uncertain. Sequencing used naive CD8+ T cells from PBMCs. As DNA, the CDR3 is TGTGCCAGCAGTTCCTACTACGAGCAGTACTTC. It specifies CASSSYYEQYF.